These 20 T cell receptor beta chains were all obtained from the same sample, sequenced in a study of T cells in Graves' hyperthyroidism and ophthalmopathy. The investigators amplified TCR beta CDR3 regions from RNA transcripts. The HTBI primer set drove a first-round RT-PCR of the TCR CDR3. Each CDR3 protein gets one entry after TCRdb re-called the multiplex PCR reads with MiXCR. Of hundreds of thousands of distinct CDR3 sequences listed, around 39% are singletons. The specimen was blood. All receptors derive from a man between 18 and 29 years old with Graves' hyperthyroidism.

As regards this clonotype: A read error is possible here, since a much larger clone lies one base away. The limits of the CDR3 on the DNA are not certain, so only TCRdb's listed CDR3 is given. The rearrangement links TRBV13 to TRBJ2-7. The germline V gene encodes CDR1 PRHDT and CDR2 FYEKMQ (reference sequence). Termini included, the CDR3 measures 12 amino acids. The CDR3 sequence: CASILGLYGQYF.

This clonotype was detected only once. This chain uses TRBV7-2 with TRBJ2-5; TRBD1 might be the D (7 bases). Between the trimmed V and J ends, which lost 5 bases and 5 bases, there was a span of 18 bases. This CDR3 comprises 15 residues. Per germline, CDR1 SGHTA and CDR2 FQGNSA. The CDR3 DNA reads TGTGCCAGCAGCCGACAGGGAGGTATTCGGGAGACCCAGTACTTC. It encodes CASSRQGGIRETQYF. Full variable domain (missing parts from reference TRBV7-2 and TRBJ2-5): GAGVSQSPSNKVTEKGKDVELRCDPISGHTALYWYRQSLGQGLEFLIYFQGNSAPDKSGLPSDRFSAERTGGSVSTLTIQRTQQEDSAVYLCASSRQGGIRETQYFGPGTRLLVL.

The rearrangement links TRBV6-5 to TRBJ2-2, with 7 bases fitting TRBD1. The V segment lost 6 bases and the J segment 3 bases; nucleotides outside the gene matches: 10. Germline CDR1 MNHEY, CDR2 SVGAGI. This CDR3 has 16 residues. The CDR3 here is CASSPWTGLHTGELFF. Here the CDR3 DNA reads TGTGCCAGCAGCCCCTGGACAGGCCTCCACACCGGGGAGCTGTTTTTT.

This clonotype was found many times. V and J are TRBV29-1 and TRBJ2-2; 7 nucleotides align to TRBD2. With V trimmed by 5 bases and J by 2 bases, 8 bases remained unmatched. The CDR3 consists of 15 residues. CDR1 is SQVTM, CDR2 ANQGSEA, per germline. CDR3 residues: CSVFFTSVNTGELFF. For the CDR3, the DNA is TGCAGCGTTTTCTTCACTAGCGTAAACACCGGGGAGCTGTTTTTT.

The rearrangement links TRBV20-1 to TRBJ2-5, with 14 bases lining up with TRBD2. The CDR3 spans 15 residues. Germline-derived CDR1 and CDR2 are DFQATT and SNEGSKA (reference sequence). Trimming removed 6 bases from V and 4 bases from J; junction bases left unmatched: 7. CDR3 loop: CSAIGLAGGIETQYF. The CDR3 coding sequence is TGCAGTGCCATCGGACTAGCGGGGGGAATAGAGACCCAGTACTTC.

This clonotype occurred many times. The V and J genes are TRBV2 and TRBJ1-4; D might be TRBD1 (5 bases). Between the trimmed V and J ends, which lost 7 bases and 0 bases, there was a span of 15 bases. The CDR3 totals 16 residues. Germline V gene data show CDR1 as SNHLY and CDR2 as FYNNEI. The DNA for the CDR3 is TGTGCCAGCAAATTAACAGGCGGGGCAACTAATGAAAAACTGTTTTTT. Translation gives CASKLTGGATNEKLFF.

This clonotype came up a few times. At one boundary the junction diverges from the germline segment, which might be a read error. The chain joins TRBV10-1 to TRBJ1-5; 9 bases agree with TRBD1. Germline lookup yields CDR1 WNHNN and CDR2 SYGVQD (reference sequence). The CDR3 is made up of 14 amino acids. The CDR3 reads CASSRDRGTQPQHF. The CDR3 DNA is TGTGCCAGCAGCAGAGACAGGGGGACTCAGCCCCAGCATTTT.

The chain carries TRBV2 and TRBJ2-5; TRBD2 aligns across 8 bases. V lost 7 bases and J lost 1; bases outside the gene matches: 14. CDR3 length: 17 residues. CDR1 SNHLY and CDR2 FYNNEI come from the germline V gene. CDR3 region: CASNRGELADLQETQYF. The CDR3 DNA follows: TGTGCCAGCAACAGAGGTGAACTAGCGGATCTCCAAGAGACCCAGTACTTC.

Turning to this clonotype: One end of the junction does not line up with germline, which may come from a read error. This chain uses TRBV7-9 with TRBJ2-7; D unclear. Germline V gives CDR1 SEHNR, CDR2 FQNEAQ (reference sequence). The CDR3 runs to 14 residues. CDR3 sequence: CASSPAYPSHEQYF. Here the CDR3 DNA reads TGTGCCAGCTCTCCGGCCTATCCCTCCCACGAGCAGTACTTC.

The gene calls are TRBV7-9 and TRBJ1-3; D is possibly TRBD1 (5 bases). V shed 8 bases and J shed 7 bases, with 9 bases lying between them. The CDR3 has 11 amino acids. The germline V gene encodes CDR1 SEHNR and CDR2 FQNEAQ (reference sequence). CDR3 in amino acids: CASGTVNTIYF. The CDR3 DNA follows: TGTGCCAGCGGGACGGTGAACACCATATATTTT.

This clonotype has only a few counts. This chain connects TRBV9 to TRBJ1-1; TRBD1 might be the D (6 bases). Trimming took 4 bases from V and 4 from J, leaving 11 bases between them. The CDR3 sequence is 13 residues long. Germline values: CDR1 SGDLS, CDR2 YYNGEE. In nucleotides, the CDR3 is TGTGCCAGCAGCCCTGGACAGTTCACTGAAGCTTTCTTT. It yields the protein CASSPGQFTEAFF.

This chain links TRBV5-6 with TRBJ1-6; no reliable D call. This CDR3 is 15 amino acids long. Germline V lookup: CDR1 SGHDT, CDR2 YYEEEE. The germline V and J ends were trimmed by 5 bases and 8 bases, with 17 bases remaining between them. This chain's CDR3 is CASSRSAGFDSPLHF. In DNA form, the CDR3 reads TGTGCCAGCAGTAGGAGCGCAGGTTTTGATTCACCCCTCCACTTT.

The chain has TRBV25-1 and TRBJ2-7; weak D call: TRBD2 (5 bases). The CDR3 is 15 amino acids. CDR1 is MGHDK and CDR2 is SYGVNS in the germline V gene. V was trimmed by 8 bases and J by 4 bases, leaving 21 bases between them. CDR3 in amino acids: CASSPPSPPGYEQYF. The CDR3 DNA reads TGTGCCAGCTCACCACCGAGCCCTCCGGGGTACGAGCAGTACTTC.

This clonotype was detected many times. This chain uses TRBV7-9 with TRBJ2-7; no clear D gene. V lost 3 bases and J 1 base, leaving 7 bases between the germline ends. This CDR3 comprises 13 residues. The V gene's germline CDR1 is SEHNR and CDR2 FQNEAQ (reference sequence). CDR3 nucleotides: TGTGCCAGCAGCTTCCCAAGTTCCTACGAGCAGTACTTC. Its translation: CASSFPSSYEQYF.

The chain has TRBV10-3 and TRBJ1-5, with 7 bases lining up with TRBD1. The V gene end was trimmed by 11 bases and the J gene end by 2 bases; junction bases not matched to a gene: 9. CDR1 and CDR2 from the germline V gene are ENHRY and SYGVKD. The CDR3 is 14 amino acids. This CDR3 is CAATGKEGNQPQHF. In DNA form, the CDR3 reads TGTGCCGCGACAGGGAAAGAGGGCAATCAGCCCCAGCATTTT.

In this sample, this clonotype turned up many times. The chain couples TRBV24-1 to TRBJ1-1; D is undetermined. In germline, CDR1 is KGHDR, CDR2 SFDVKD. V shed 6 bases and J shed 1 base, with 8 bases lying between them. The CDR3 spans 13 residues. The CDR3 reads CATSHSGNTEAFF. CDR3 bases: TGTGCCACCAGTCATTCAGGGAACACTGAAGCTTTCTTT.

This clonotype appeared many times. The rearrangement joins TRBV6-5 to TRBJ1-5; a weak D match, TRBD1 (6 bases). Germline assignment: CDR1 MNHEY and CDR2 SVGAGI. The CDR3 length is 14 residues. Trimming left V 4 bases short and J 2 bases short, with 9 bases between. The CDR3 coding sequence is TGTGCCAGCAGTTCGGGGGGGCGCAATCAGCCCCAGCATTTT. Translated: CASSSGGRNQPQHF.

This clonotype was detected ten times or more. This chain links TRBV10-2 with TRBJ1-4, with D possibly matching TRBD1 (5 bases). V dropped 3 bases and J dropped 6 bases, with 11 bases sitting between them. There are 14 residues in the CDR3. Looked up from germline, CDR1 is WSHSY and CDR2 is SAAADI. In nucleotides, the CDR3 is TGCGCCAGCAGTGAAAGGGGTATTGATGAAAAACTGTTTTTT. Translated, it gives CASSERGIDEKLFF.

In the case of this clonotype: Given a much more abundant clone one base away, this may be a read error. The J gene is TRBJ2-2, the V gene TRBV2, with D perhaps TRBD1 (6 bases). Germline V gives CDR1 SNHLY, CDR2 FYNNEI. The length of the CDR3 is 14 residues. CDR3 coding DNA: TGTGCCAGCAGGGCCGGACAGACCACCGGGGAGCTGGTTTTT. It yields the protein CASRAGQTTGELVF.

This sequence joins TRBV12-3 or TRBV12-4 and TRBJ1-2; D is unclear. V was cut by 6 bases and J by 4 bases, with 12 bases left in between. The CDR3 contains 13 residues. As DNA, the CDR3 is TGTGCCAGCAGCCCAGGACGGATCTATGGCTACACCTTC. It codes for CASSPGRIYGYTF.